The text below deals with one TCR beta chain. Antigen: not known. These data are taken from a study of T cells after yellow fever vaccination. Looking at the study overall: The fractions with low cell numbers were processed using SMART-Seq v4 Ultra Low Input. General study results and limits: Contaminating bulk clonotypes could be abundant in FACS-sorted repertoires. Weaker overall, the secondary response nonetheless peaked faster (day 5 versus 15).

The TCR cDNA carried a universal primer site and UMIs from 5'RACE template switching. TCRdb passed the 5' RACE reads through MiXCR, listing each CDR3 protein once. The sample yields 340,000 or so distinct CDR3 sequences, around 13% seen once. The CDR3 contains 15 residues. V lost 7 bases, J lost 1 base, and 6 bases stayed unmatched. The sequenced sample was CD4+ T cells sorted from PBMCs, obtained 15 days after the yellow fever booster vaccination. This chain joins TRBV12-3 or TRBV12-4 and TRBJ2-3, with 9 bases that match TRBD2. The sequence came from a man between 18 and 29 years old who received the YFV17D yellow fever vaccine. Here the CDR3 DNA reads TGTGCCAGCAAAGGTCCTAGCGGGGGCACAGATACGCAGTATTTT. Protein: CASKGPSGGTDTQYF.